Following are 20 T cell receptor beta chains from one sample sequenced in a study of T cell responses to AZD1222 COVID-19 vaccine. The assay was immunoSEQ multiplex PCR, and TCRdb's table has in-frame clones only and misses some. The sample holds some 150,000 clones; 85% to 95% are singletons and the top ten take roughly 3.5%. The specimen was peripheral blood, collected 28 days after the second AZD1222 dose. These receptors came from an adult who received the AZD1222 COVID-19 vaccine.

The rearrangement uses TRBV3-1 (or the pseudogene TRBV3-2) and TRBJ1-2; unclear D gene. V lost 2 bases and J lost 2, with 9 bases in between. This CDR3 region has 14 residues. CDR1 is LGHDT and CDR2 is YNNKEL in the germline V gene (reference sequence). CDR3 residues: CASSQQPFNYGYTF. The CDR3, as DNA: TGTGCCAGCAGCCAACAACCTTTCAACTATGGCTACACCTTC.

The rearrangement uses TRBV30 and TRBJ2-6; D not certain. CDR3 size: 11 residues. Trimming took 1 base from V and 9 from J, leaving 4 bases between them. Per the germline V gene, CDR1 is GTSNPN and CDR2 is SVGIG (reference sequence). CDR3 residues: CAWSALNVLTF. Here the CDR3 DNA reads TGTGCCTGGAGTGCTCTCAACGTCCTGACTTTC. Supplemented by reference TRBV30 and TRBJ2-6, the full variable domain reads SQTIHQWPATLVQPVGSPLSLECTVEGTSNPNLYWYRQAAGRGLQLLFYSVGIGQISSEVPQNLSASRPQDRQFILSSKKLLLSDSGFYLCAWSALNVLTFGAGSRLTVL.

V and J are TRBV4-3 and TRBJ2-3, with no clear D. The CDR3 is made up of 15 amino acids. Trimming pared 1 base from V and 2 bases from J, leaving 10 bases between. Germline values: CDR1 LGHNA, CDR2 YSLEER. The CDR3 protein is CASSQARLDTDTQYF. In DNA form, the CDR3 reads TGCGCCAGCAGCCAAGCTCGACTTGACACAGATACGCAGTATTTT.

The genes are TRBV28 and TRBJ2-1, with 14 bases fitting TRBD2. There are 16 residues in the CDR3. Germline assignment: CDR1 MDHEN and CDR2 SYDVKM. Germline trimming cut 2 bases from V and 6 bases from J; bases unmatched to any gene: 3. CDR3 coding DNA: TGTGCCAGCAGTTTACCGACTAGCGGGAGGGCCAATGAGCAGTTCTTC. Translated, it gives CASSLPTSGRANEQFF. The whole variable domain, remainder taken from reference TRBV28 and TRBJ2-1, is DVKVTQSSRYLVKRTGEKVFLECVQDMDHENMFWYRQDPGLGLRLIYFSYDVKMKEKGDIPEGYSVSREKKERFSLILESASTNQTSMYLCASSLPTSGRANEQFFGPGTRLTVL.

This rearrangement joins TRBV28 to TRBJ2-5; possible D gene TRBD1, 6 bases. The germline V gene has CDR1 MDHEN and CDR2 SYDVKM. The CDR3 loop spans 15 amino acids. V gave up 6 bases and J gave up 1 base, with 15 bases separating them. Here the CDR3 DNA reads TGTGCCAGCAGCCGATTATCAGGGGTCCAAGAGACCCAGTACTTC. This encodes CASSRLSGVQETQYF. The whole variable domain, filled in from reference TRBV28 and TRBJ2-5, reads DVKVTQSSRYLVKRTGEKVFLECVQDMDHENMFWYRQDPGLGLRLIYFSYDVKMKEKGDIPEGYSVSREKKERFSLILESASTNQTSMYLCASSRLSGVQETQYFGPGTRLLVL.

The chain is built from TRBV2 and TRBJ1-2; 7 positions match TRBD1. This CDR3 has 16 amino acids. V lost 5 bases to trimming and J lost 5 bases; unmatched junction nucleotides: 14. Germline V lookup: CDR1 SNHLY, CDR2 FYNNEI. CDR3: CASSLQGTGGGYGYTF. Here the CDR3 DNA reads TGTGCCAGCAGTTTACAGGGGACCGGGGGTGGTTATGGCTACACCTTC.

The chain carries TRBV7-3 and TRBJ2-2; D possibly uses TRBD1 or TRBD2 (5 bases each). Trimming took off 1 base at V and 5 bases at J, with 11 bases between the two ends. The CDR3 runs to 15 residues. Germline V CDR1 and CDR2: SGHTA, FQGTGA. The CDR3: CASSLSLRGTGELFF. The CDR3 DNA reads as TGTGCCAGCAGCTTAAGCTTGAGGGGTACCGGGGAGCTGTTTTTT.

Only one count was recorded for this clone. The chain has TRBV28 and TRBJ2-3; 10 bases agree with TRBD2. V was pared by 6 bases and J by 2 bases, with 8 bases of the junction left unmatched. The germline V gene has CDR1 MDHEN and CDR2 SYDVKM. This CDR3 has 16 residues. As DNA, the CDR3 is TGTGCCAGCAGAACCGGACTAGCGGTAGACACAGATACGCAGTATTTT. Translated, it gives CASRTGLAVDTDTQYF.

The chain couples TRBV5-5 to TRBJ2-1; the D gene is possibly TRBD2 (5 bases). V gave up 3 bases and J gave up 5 bases, with 18 bases separating them. This CDR3 is 16 amino acids long. The germline gives CDR1 SGHKS, CDR2 YYEKEE (reference sequence). The CDR3 reads CASSSPEVRLNNEQFF. CDR3 coding DNA: TGTGCCAGCAGCTCCCCGGAGGTGCGTCTAAACAATGAGCAGTTCTTC.

This sequence joins TRBV10-1 and TRBJ2-5; D uncertain. The V gene lost 2 bases and the J gene lost 5 bases, with 3 bases spanning the gap. Germline CDR1 is WNHNN and CDR2 is SYGVQD (reference sequence). The CDR3 spans 11 residues. Here the CDR3 DNA reads TGCGCCAGCAGTGAGGGGGAGACCCAGTACTTC. Residues: CASSEGETQYF.

The chain carries TRBV5-1 and TRBJ2-2, with 10 bases identical to TRBD2. The CDR3 is 15 amino acids. Germline V gives CDR1 SGHRS, CDR2 YFSETQ. V dropped 9 bases and J dropped 5; count of bases not matched to a gene: 10. DNA of the CDR3: TGCGCCACCCAATCCTCGACTAGCGGGACCGGGGAGCTGTTTTTT. Amino acid sequence: CATQSSTSGTGELFF.

This chain links TRBV25-1 with TRBJ1-6, with D possibly TRBD1 on 6 matching bases. CDR1 and CDR2 from the germline V gene are MGHDK and SYGVNS. This CDR3 comprises 12 residues. Trimming took off 8 bases at V and 9 bases at J, with 11 bases between the two ends. The CDR3 sequence: CASGRGGSPLHF. CDR3 coding DNA: TGTGCCAGCGGCAGGGGCGGTTCACCCCTCCACTTT.

The genes are TRBV5-6 and TRBJ2-7; possible D gene TRBD1, 6 bases. This CDR3 region has 14 residues. The germline CDR1 and CDR2 sequences are SGHDT and YYEEEE. Trimming took 2 bases from V and 2 from J, leaving 11 bases between them. CDR3 sequence: CASSFGRGAYEQYF. The CDR3 bases are TGTGCCAGCAGCTTCGGCAGGGGAGCCTACGAGCAGTACTTC.

The genes are TRBV28 and TRBJ2-7; D is uncertain. Germline V gene sequence: CDR1 MDHEN, CDR2 SYDVKM. CDR3 length: 16 residues. V lost 3 bases and J lost 5, with 20 bases in between. Written as DNA, the CDR3 is TGTGCCAGCAGTTTTTTTCTAAGGGCAAGCTACAACGAGCAGTACTTC. It is translated as CASSFFLRASYNEQYF.

The genes are TRBV28 and TRBJ2-1; no clear D. CDR1 MDHEN and CDR2 SYDVKM come from the germline V gene. The CDR3 has 15 residues. V lost 4 bases, J lost 3 bases, and 13 bases lay in between. CDR3 sequence: CASSSSISFYNEQFF. The CDR3 bases are TGTGCCAGCAGTTCGTCTATCTCGTTCTACAATGAGCAGTTCTTC.

This clone was observed a single time. V gene TRBV10-2 combines with J gene TRBJ1-4, with a tentative D call TRBD1 (5 bases). The V gene lost 6 bases and the J gene lost 1 base, with 9 bases spanning the gap. The CDR3 is 14 amino acids. The germline V gene has CDR1 WSHSY and CDR2 SAAADI. CDR3 coding DNA: TGCGCCAGCAGGTCCAGGGAAACTAATGAAAAACTGTTTTTT. Encoded protein: CASRSRETNEKLFF.

The V call is TRBV6-4, the J call TRBJ2-1, with TRBD2 identical over 10 bases. CDR3 length: 16 amino acids. The germline CDR1 and CDR2 sequences are MRHNA and SNTAGT. Unmatched junction bases numbered 7, after V lost 5 bases and J lost 3 bases. The CDR3 bases are TGTGCCAGCAGTCCAGCGTCTAGCGGGAGCTACAATGAGCAGTTCTTC. Translating it yields CASSPASSGSYNEQFF.

The CDR3 sequence is CAWTTGNNSPLHF. In DNA, the CDR3 is TGTGCCTGGACTACAGGGAATAATTCACCCCTCCACTTT. J is TRBJ1-6 and V is TRBV30, with D tentatively TRBD1 (6 bases). The CDR3 contains 13 residues. V dropped 4 bases and J dropped 5 bases, with 9 bases sitting between them. In germline, CDR1 is GTSNPN, CDR2 SVGIG (reference sequence).

J is TRBJ1-1 and V is TRBV3-1 (or the pseudogene TRBV3-2); D is possibly TRBD1 (5 bases). This CDR3 is built from 13 residues. Germline V lookup: CDR1 LGHDT, CDR2 YNNKEL (reference sequence). Trimming took 4 bases from V and 3 from J, leaving 9 bases between them. In DNA form, the CDR3 reads TGTGCCAGCAGCCTGCAGGGAGACACTGAAGCTTTCTTT. Amino acids: CASSLQGDTEAFF.

The V and J genes are TRBV21-1 and TRBJ2-3. TRBV21-1 is labeled a pseudogene. This CDR3 is built from 12 residues. The CDR3 sequence is CASTCPKNKEYF. Here the CDR3 DNA reads TGTGCCAGCACCTGCCCAAAGAACAAGGAGTATTTT.